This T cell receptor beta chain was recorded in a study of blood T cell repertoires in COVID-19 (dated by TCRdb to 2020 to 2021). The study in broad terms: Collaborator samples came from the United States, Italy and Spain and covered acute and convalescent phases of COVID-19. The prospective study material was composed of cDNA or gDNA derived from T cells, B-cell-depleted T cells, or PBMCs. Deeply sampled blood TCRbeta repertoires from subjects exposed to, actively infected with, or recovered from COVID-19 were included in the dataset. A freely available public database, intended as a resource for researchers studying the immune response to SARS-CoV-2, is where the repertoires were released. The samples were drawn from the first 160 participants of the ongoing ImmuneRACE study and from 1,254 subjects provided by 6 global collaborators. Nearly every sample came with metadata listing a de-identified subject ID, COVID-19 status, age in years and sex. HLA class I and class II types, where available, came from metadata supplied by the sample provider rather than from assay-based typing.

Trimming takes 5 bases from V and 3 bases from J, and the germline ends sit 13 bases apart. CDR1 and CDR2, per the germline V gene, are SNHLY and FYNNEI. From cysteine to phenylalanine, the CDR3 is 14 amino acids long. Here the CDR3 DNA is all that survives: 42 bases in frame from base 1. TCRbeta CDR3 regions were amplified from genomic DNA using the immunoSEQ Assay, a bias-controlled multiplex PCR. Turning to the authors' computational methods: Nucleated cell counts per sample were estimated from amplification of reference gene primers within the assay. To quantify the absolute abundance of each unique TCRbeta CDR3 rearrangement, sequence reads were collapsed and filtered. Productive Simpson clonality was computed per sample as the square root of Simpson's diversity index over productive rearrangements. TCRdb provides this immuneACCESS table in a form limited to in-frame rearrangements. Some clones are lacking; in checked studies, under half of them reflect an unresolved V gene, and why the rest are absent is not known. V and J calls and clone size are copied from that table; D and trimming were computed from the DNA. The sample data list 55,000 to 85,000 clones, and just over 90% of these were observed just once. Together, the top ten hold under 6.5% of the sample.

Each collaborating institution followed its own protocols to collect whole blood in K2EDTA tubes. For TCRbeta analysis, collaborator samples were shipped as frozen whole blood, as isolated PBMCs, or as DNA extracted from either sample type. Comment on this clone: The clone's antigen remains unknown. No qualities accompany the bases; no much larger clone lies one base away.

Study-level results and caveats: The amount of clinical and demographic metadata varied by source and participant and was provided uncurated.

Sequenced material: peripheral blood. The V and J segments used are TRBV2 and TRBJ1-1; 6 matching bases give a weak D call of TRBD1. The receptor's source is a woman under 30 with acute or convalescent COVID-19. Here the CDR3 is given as CASSPLKGDTEAFF. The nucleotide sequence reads TGTGCCAGCAGTCCGCTCAAGGGGGACACTGAAGCTTTCTTT.